These T cell receptor beta chains were read from a single sample in a study of identical twins. TCRdb reprocessed the 5' RACE reads via MiXCR and lists one record per CDR3 protein. The table shows 500,000 or so distinct CDR3 sequences, with around an eighth occurring only once. The sample was also reused in another study, on yellow fever vaccine responses in identical twins.

The sample was CD4+ T cells sorted from blood. The receptors originated from a woman aged 18 to 35 in good health. Both conserved end residues are part of each CDR3. The order of the fields is clone size, V gene, D gene, CDR3 protein. D genes are given only for firm matches. Only part of the rows carry a size: once, few, many, or a class if the clone is expanded.

>.|TRBV7-9|TRBD1
CASSSGGFTEAFF
>few|TRBV30|.
CACGGEETQYF
>few|TRBV14|TRBD2
CASSNLAGVNEQYF
>many|TRBV5-1|TRBD2
CASSSLAGIYENEQFF
>few|TRBV2|TRBD1
CASNKQGWDSPLHF
>few|TRBV5-1|.
CASSLAAGRGNTEAFF
>few|TRBV20-1|.
CSARDPRGGYEQYF
>.|TRBV5-6|.
CASSPGPREQFF
>.|TRBV27|.
CASSSLGVNYGYTF
>.|TRBV7-2|TRBD1
CASSLGQGLGLGGEQFF
>few|TRBV20-1|.
CSAYRVTDTQYF
>few|TRBV18|TRBD1
CASSPQGQDTDTQYF
>few|TRBV12-3/TRBV12-4|.
CASSLQGVAFHEQYF
>few|TRBV12-3/TRBV12-4|TRBD1
CASCFGGTGTAIYQETQYF
>few|TRBV7-2|TRBD1
CASSLTGGQIYEQYF
>.|TRBV28|.
CASSPYRQLNTDTQYF
>few|TRBV20-1|.
CSASEMGGRETQYF
>.|TRBV7-2|.
CASSLRAGGNQPQHF
>.|TRBV4-3|TRBD1
CASSQEDGTGNLAKNIQYF
>.|TRBV3-1|TRBD1
CASSQDRGQGQPQHF
>few|TRBV6-5|.
CASRYGGSYQGGEQYF
>few|TRBV6-1|TRBD2
CASSAHSGAGYNEQFF
>few|TRBV4-3|TRBD1
CASSHLPSGGLYEQYF
>.|TRBV14|TRBD2
CASSQYGGTYNEQFF
>once|TRBV18|.
CASSPLQRTDTQYF
>many|TRBV3-1|.
CASSQGGETQYF
>.|TRBV5-1|TRBD1
CASSFGTGEQPQHF
>.|TRBV9|.
CASSAGPLYEQYF
>.|TRBV10-3|.
CAISLDSTLLFF
>.|TRBV18|TRBD1
CASSSAGQGGGANVLTF
>.|TRBV12-3/TRBV12-4|.
CASSLMTALSNYGYTF
>few|TRBV10-3|.
CAINSGFSNEQFF
>.|TRBV24-1|.
CATSGPSRQGDTQYF
>.|TRBV20-1|TRBD2
CSAPPTSGGADTQYF
>many|TRBV15|TRBD2
CATSSGLALNNEQFF
>few|TRBV20-1|TRBD2
CSARTREETQYF
>.|TRBV11-1|.
CASSPGKRGTASTGELFF